This T cell receptor beta chain was observed in a study of ipilimumab plus nivolumab after autologous stem cell transplantation. Clones were read by immunoSEQ multiplex PCR, and TCRdb kept only the in-frame ones, dropping some. This table holds approximately 14,000 clones, roughly 74% found once. Germline lookup yields CDR1 SEHNR and CDR2 FQNEAQ (reference sequence). The CDR3 is made up of 14 amino acids. Trimming removed 3 bases from V and 4 bases from J; junction bases left unmatched: 2. With regard to this clone: Its specificity is unknown.

Study conclusions and caveats: The authors say TCR, Treg and microbiome findings warrant further study.

Sequenced material: PBMCs, taken in a trial of ipilimumab plus nivolumab as post-transplant consolidation. The receptor was derived from a male donor with primary mediastinal lymphoma. The genes are TRBV7-9 and TRBJ1-4, with 7 bases identical to TRBD1. The CDR3 here is CASSLRQGNEKLFF. CDR3 DNA sequence: TGTGCCAGCAGCTTGAGACAGGGTAATGAAAAACTGTTTTTT. The whole variable domain, remainder taken from reference TRBV7-9 and TRBJ1-4, is DTGVSQNPRHKITKRGQNVTFRCDPISEHNRLYWYRQTLGQGPEFLTYFQNEAQLEKSRLLSDRFSAERPKGSFSTLEIQRTEQGDSAMYLCASSLRQGNEKLFFGSGTQLSVL.